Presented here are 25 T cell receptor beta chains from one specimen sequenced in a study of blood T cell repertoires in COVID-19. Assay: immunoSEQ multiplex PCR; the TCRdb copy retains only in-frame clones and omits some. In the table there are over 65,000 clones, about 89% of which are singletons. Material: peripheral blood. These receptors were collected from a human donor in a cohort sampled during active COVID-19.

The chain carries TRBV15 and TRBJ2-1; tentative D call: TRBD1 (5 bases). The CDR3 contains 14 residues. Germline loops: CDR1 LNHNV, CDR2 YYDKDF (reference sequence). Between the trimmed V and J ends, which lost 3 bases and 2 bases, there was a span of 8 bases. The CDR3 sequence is CATSRTVPYNEQFF. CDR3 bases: TGTGCCACCAGCAGGACAGTGCCCTACAATGAGCAGTTCTTC.

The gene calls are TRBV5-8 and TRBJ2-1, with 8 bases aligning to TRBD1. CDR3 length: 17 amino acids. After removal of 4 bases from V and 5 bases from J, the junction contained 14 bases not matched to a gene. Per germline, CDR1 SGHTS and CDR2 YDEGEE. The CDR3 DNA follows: TGTGCCAGCAGCGGTGATGTACGTCGACAGGGGAACAATGAGCAGTTCTTC. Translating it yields CASSGDVRRQGNNEQFF.

The CDR3 region has the DNA TGTGCCACCCAAACAGGGGGCCGGGGGACTGAAGCTTTCTTT. It codes for CATQTGGRGTEAFF. This chain uses TRBV28 with TRBJ1-1, with 9 positions matching TRBD1. The CDR3 is made up of 14 amino acids. Trimming cost V 10 bases and J 5 bases; bases outside gene matches: 11. From germline, CDR1 is MDHEN and CDR2 SYDVKM.

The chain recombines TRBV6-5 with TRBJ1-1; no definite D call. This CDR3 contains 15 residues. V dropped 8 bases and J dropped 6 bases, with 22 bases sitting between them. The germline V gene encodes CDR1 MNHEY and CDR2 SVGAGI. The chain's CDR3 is CASSRFETWVPEAFF. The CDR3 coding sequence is TGTGCCAGCTCTAGGTTCGAGACGTGGGTCCCTGAAGCTTTCTTT.

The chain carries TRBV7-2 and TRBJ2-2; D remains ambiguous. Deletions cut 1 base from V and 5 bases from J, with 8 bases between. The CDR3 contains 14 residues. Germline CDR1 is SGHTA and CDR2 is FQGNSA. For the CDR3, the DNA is TGTGCCAGCAGCTTAGTAGAGAATACCGGGGAGCTGTTTTTT. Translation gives CASSLVENTGELFF.

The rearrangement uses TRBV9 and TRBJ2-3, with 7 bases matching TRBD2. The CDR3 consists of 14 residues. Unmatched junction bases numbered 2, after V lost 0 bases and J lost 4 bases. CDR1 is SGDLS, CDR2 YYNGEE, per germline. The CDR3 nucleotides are TGTGCCAGCAGCGTAGGCGGGAGAGCAGATACGCAGTATTTT. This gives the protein CASSVGGRADTQYF. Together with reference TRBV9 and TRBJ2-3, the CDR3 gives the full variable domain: DSGVTQTPKHLITATGQRVTLRCSPRSGDLSVYWYQQSLDQGLQFLIQYYNGEERAKGNILERFSAQQFPDLHSELNLSSLELGDSALYFCASSVGGRADTQYFGPGTRLTVL.

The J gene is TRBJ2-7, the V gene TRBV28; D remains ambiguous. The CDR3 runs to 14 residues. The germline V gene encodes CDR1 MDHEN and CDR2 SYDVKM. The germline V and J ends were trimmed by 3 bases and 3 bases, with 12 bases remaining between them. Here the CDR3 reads CASSFARSVYEQYF. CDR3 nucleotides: TGTGCCAGCAGTTTCGCTCGGAGCGTCTACGAGCAGTACTTC.

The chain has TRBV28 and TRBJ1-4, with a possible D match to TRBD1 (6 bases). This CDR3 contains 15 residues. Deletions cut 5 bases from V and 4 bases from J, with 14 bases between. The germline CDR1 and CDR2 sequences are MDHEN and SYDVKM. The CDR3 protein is CASSPRTVYNEKLFF. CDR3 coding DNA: TGTGCCAGCAGTCCCCGGACAGTGTATAATGAAAAACTGTTTTTT.

CDR3 coding DNA: TGTGCCAGCAGCCCACTAGGGGCGGGAGCGGTAGAGACCCAGTACTTC. As protein: CASSPLGAGAVETQYF. This chain joins TRBV7-2 and TRBJ2-5; 7 bases match TRBD2. The CDR3 is 16 residues long. Per the germline V gene, CDR1 is SGHTA and CDR2 is FQGNSA. The ends lost 5 bases at V and 4 bases at J; junction bases unmatched: 13.

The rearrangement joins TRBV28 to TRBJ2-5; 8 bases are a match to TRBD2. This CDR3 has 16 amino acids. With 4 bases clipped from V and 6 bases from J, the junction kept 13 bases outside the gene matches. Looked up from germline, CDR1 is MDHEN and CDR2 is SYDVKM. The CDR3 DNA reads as TGTGCCAGCAGTTACCCGCTACGGGAGGGCCGAAAGACCCAGTACTTC. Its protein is CASSYPLREGRKTQYF.

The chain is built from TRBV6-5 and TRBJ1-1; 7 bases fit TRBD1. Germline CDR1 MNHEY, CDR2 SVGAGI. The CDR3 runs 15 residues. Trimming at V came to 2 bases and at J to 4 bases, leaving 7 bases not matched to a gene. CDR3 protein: CASSYRQGIGTEAFF. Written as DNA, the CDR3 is TGTGCCAGCAGTTACAGACAGGGTATCGGCACTGAAGCTTTCTTT.

The CDR3 nucleotides are TGTGCCAGCAGCTTAGGGCTGACATTAGCAGATACGCAGTATTTT. It codes for CASSLGLTLADTQYF. The rearrangement uses TRBV7-9 and TRBJ2-3; D is ambiguous. Germline assignment: CDR1 SEHNR and CDR2 FQNEAQ (reference sequence). The CDR3 has 15 residues. V was clipped by 1 base and J by 4 bases, with 12 bases between them.

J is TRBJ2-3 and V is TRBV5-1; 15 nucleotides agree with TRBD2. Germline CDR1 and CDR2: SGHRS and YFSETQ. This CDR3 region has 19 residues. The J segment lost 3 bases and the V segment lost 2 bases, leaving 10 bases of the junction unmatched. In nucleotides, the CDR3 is TGCGCCAGCAGCTTACCACCGGGACTAGCGGGAGGTGGAACAGATACGCAGTATTTT. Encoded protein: CASSLPPGLAGGGTDTQYF.

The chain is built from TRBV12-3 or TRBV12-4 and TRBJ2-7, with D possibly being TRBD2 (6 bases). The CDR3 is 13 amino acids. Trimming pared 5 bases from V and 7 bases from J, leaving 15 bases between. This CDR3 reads CASSDRGRSEQYF. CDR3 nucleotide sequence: TGTGCCAGCAGTGATCGGGGGAGAAGTGAGCAGTACTTC.

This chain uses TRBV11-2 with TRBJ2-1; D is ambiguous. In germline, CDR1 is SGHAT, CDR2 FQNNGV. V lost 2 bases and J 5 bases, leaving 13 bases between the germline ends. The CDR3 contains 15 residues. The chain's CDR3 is CASSLRQALHNEQFF. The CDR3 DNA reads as TGTGCCAGCAGCTTACGTCAAGCTCTTCACAATGAGCAGTTCTTC.

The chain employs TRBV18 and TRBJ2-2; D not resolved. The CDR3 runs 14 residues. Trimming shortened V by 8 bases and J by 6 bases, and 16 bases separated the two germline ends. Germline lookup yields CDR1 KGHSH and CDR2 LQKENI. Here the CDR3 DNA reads TGTGCCAGCGCGATTTTAGACGAGGCCGGGGAGCTGTTTTTT. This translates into CASAILDEAGELFF.

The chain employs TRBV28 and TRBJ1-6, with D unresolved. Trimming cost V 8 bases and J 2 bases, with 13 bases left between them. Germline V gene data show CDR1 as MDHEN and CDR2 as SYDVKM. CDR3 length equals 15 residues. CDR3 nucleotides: TGTGCCAGCCACTTCAAGGCGGCCTATAATTCACCCCTCCACTTT. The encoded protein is CASHFKAAYNSPLHF.

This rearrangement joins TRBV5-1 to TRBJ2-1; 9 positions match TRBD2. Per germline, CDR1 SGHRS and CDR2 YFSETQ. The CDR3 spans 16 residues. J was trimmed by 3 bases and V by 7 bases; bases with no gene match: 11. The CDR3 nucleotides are TGCGCCAGCGTTAAAGAAGCGGGAGGCCTCTACAATGAGCAGTTCTTC. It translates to CASVKEAGGLYNEQFF.

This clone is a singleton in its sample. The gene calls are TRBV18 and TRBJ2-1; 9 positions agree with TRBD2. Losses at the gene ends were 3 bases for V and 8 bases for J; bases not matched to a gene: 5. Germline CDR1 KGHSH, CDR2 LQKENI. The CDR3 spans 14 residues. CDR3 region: CASSPGIAGDEQFF. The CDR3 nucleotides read TGTGCCAGCTCACCCGGGATAGCGGGAGATGAGCAGTTCTTC.

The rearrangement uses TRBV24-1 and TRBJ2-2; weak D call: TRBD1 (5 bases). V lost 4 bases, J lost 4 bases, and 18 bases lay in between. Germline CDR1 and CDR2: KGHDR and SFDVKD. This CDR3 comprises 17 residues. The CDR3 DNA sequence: TGTGCCACCAGTGACCCCTTGCCAGGGCAGTTCACCGGGGAGCTGTTTTTT. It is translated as CATSDPLPGQFTGELFF.

The CDR3 region has the DNA TGTGCCAGCTCACCTGACAGGGGGATAGAGACCCAGTACTTC. Translated, it gives CASSPDRGIETQYF. The chain is built from TRBV18 and TRBJ2-5, with TRBD1 identical over 9 bases. Unmatched junction bases numbered 3, after V lost 3 bases and J lost 4 bases. The germline V gene has CDR1 KGHSH and CDR2 LQKENI. The CDR3 contains 14 residues.

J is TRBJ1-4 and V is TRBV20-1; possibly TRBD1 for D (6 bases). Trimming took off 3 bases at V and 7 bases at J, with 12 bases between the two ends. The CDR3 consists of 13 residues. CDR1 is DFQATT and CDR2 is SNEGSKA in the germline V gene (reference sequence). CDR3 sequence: CSASEGGSEKLFF. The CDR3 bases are TGCAGTGCTAGTGAGGGGGGAAGTGAAAAACTGTTTTTT.

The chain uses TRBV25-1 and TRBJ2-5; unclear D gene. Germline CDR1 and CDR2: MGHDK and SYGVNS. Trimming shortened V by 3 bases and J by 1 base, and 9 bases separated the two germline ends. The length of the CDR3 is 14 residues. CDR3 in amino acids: CASSDLVLQETQYF. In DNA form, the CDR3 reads TGTGCCAGCAGTGATCTAGTCCTCCAAGAGACCCAGTACTTC.

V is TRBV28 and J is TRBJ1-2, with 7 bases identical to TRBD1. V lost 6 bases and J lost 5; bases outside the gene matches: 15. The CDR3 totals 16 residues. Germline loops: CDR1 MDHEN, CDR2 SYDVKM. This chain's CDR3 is CASRTGTAVWGYGYTF. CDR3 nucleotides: TGTGCCAGCAGAACCGGGACAGCGGTTTGGGGGTATGGCTACACCTTC.

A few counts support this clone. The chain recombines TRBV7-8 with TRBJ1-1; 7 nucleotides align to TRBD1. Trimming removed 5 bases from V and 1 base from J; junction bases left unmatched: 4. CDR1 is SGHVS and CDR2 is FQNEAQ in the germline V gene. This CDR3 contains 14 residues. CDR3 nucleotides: TGTGCCAGCAGCAGGCGACAGGGGAACACTGAAGCTTTCTTT. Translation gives CASSRRQGNTEAFF.